This T cell receptor beta chain was identified in a study of monozygotic twins with inflammatory bowel disease. Study-wide results and limits: The authors found no support for a single strong IBD-associated signal or clonotype.

Germline-derived CDR1 and CDR2 are SQVTM and ANQGSEA. This CDR3 has 13 residues. Nested amplification of TCRalpha and TCRbeta cDNA involved two PCRs of around 16 and 10 cycles. TCRdb re-analyzed the 5' RACE reads; it lists each CDR3 protein once, without DNA. The listing contains about 450,000 distinct CDR3 sequences. Concerning this clonotype: Its target is not known.

Sequencing input: blood. This chain joins TRBV29-1 and TRBJ2-7. This sequence originates from a human donor with ulcerative colitis or Crohn's disease, or a healthy co-twin of an affected twin (not recorded which). CDR3: CSVEAGNLYEQYF.